The clone carrying this TCR beta chain occurred once. Trimming took off 6 bases at V and 10 bases at J, with 19 bases between the two ends. The length of the CDR3 is 15 residues. Germline loops: CDR1 MDHEN, CDR2 SYDVKM. Measured with immunoSEQ multiplex PCR; TCRdb has only the in-frame clones, and not every one. The sample contains more than 55,000 clones, 91% of which appear only once. The data are from a study of T cell changes during pregnancy in multiple sclerosis. This chain joins TRBV28 and TRBJ1-6, with D hard to call. The source material was peripheral blood, sampled after pregnancy. The TCR was taken from a female donor in good health, enrolled as a control in a pregnancy study. Written as DNA, the CDR3 is TGTGCCAGCAGCTCTGACCTGGCTGCGGGATCACCCCTCCACTTT. This encodes CASSSDLAAGSPLHF.